The clone carrying this TCR beta chain is medium-sized (0.01 to 0.1%). Its antigen is currently unknown. Time point given: sample taken at primary tumor resection. The donors comprised some 70 untreated early-stage non-small cell lung cancer patients. Whole RNA from tumor, nontumor lung or frozen PBMC was sequenced unsorted. The data were obtained in a study of spatial heterogeneity in lung cancer. At the level of the study: Strong correlation linked TCR transcript counts in tumor regions to a T cell module score derived from matched bulk RNA-seq. Study-wide points: Counts that tracked tumor mutation counts were those of expanded intratumoral alpha and beta TCRs.

Trimming pared 2 bases from V and 5 bases from J, leaving 12 bases between. This CDR3 has 15 residues. Germline loops: CDR1 SGHTA, CDR2 FQGNSA. TCRdb ran MiXCR on the 5' RACE reads and lists one entry per CDR3 protein. The sample carries approximately 2,100 distinct CDR3 sequences, less than 45% recorded once. The chain recombines TRBV7-2 with TRBJ2-2, with D tentatively TRBD2 (6 bases). The specimen comprised lung tumor tissue, sampled at surgery. This sequence was found in a male donor with early-stage non-small cell lung cancer. The CDR3 protein is CASSLTNGRTGELFF. CDR3 coding DNA: TGTGCCAGCAGCTTAACAAACGGGAGAACCGGGGAGCTGTTTTTT.